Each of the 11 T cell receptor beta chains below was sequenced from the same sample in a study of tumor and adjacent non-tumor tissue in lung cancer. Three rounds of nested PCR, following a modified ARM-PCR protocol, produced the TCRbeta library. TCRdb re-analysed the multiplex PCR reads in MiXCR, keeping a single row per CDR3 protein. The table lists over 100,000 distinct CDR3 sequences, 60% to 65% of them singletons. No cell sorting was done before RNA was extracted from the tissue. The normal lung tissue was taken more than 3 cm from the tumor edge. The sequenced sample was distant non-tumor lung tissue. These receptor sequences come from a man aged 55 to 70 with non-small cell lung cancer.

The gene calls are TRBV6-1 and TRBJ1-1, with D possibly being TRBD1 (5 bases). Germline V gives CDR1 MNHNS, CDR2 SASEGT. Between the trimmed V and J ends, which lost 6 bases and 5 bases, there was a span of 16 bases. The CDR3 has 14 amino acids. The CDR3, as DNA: TGTGCCAGCAGGATAGGGGAGGGGAATACTGAAGCTTTCTTT. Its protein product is CASRIGEGNTEAFF.

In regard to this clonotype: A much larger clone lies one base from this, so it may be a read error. The CDR3 DNA reads as TGTGCCAGCAGCTTATCTGGTCGCGGGGGACAGCCCCAGCATTTT. Translated: CASSLSGRGGQPQHF. V and J are TRBV7-9 and TRBJ1-5; tentatively, D is TRBD1 (5 bases). Trimming removed 2 bases from V and 7 bases from J, with 15 bases in between. Germline loops: CDR1 SEHNR, CDR2 FQNEAQ (reference sequence). This CDR3 contains 15 residues. The variable domain in full, completed from reference TRBV7-9 and TRBJ1-5, reads DTGVSQNPRHKITKRGQNVTFRCDPISEHNRLYWYRQTLGQGPEFLTYFQNEAQLEKSRLLSDRFSAERPKGSFSTLEIQRTEQGDSAMYLCASSLSGRGGQPQHFGDGTRLSIL.

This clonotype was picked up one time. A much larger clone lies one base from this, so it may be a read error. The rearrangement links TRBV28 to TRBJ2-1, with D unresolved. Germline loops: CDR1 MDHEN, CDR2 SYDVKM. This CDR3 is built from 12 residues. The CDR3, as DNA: TGTGCCAGCACTCTCTGGAACAATGAGGAGTTCTTC. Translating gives CASTLWNNEEFF.

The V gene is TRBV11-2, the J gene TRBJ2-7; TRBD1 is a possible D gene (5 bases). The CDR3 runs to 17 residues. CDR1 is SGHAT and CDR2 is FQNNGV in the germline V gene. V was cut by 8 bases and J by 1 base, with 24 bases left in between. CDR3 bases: TGTGCCAGCGGTACACACCTTGCAGGGCTACCTTCCTACGAGCAGTACTTC. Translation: CASGTHLAGLPSYEQYF.

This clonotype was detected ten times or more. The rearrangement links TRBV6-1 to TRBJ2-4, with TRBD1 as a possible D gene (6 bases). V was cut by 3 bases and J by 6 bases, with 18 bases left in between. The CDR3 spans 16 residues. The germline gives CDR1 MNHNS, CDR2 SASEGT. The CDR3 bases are TGTGCCAGCAGTGATAGAGCCCGAACGGACAGAAACATTCAGTACTTC. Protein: CASSDRARTDRNIQYF.

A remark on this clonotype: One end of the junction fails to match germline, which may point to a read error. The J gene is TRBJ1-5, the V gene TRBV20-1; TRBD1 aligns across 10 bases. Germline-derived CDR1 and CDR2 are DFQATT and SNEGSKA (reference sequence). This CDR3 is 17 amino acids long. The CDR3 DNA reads TGCAGTGCTAGGACCCCCGACAGGGGGCAGAGCAATCAGCTCCAGCATTTT. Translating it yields CSARTPDRGQSNQLQHF.

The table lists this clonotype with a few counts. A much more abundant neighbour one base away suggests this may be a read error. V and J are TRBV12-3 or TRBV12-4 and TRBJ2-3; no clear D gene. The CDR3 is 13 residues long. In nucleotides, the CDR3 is TGTGCCAGCACTTTATTCGAGGCAGATACGCAGTATTTT. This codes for CASTLFEADTQYF.

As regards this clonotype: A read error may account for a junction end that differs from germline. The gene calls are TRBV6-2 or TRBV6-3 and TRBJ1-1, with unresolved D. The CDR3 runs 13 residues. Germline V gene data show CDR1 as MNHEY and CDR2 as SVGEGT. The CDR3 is CASTFEGRARALF. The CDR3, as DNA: TGTGCCAGCACCTTCGAAGGACGGGCTAGGGCTCTCTTT.

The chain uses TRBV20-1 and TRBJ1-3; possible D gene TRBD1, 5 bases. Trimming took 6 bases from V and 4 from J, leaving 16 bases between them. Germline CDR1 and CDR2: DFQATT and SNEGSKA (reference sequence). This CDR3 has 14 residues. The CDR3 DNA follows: TGCAGTGCACGGGAGGGCAGGGCAGGAAACACCATATATTTT. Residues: CSAREGRAGNTIYF.

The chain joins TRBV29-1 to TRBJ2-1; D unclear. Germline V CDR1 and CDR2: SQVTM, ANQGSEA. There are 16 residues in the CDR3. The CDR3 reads CIANEATQSGMCEQFF. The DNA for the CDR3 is TGCATCGCTAACGAGGCCACACAGAGTGGCATGTGTGAGCAGTTCTTC.

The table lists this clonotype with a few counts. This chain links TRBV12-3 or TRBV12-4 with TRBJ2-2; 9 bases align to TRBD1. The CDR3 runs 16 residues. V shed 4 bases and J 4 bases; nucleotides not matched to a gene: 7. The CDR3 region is CASSSDRGVSTGELFF. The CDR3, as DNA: TGTGCCAGCAGTTCGGACAGGGGCGTTAGCACCGGGGAGCTGTTTTTT.